The subject of this entry is one T cell receptor beta chain. What it recognizes is unknown. This sample stems from a study of T cell responses to AZD1222 COVID-19 vaccine. General study results and limits: In all cases, repertoires were sampled only after the peak T cell response. Donor demographics were predominantly white British with a female majority; clonal diversity may be underestimated. Per reports, nearly half of all spike-specific TCRs target regions that are unmutated in variants.

Generated by immunoSEQ multiplex PCR, the TCRdb table keeps only in-frame clones and is missing some. The profile shows tens of thousands of clones, roughly 90% of them singletons. The ends lost 0 bases at V and 8 bases at J; junction bases unmatched: 7. Germline CDR1 reads SGDLS; CDR2 reads YYNGEE. The CDR3 contains 15 residues. This chain joins TRBV9 and TRBJ2-1; 8 nucleotides line up with TRBD2. This sample comprised peripheral blood, obtained on day 0 of AZD1222 vaccination. This sequence originates from an adult in good health. The CDR3 protein is CASSVVAGGGDEQFF. The CDR3 nucleotides are TGTGCCAGCAGCGTAGTGGCGGGAGGCGGCGATGAGCAGTTCTTC.